This T cell receptor beta chain comes out of a study of cytomegalovirus exposure and HLA in healthy donors. On the study more broadly: A later analysis reported the 90 to 150 validation repertoires used the same platform as the 666 first-cohort repertoires. The study's findings and limits: Specificity of three CMV-associated chains for CMV antigens was verified in vitro.

The germline V gene encodes CDR1 MNHEY and CDR2 SMNVEV (reference sequence). This CDR3 has 19 residues. With V trimmed by 0 bases and J by 9 bases, 22 bases remained unmatched. Points on this clone: Its antigen is still unknown.

The table came from immunoSEQ multiplex PCR; TCRdb's copy has only in-frame clones and leaves some out. In the table there are some 150,000 clones, over 90% of which are singletons. The chain joins TRBV27 to TRBJ2-7, with 8 bases fitting TRBD2. The receptor's source is a man younger than 30 in good health and CMV-seropositive. The sample consisted of PBMCs. The CDR3 sequence is CASSLSRRASGFVGEGQYF. CDR3 in DNA: TGTGCCAGCAGTTTATCCCGCAGGGCTAGCGGGTTTGTGGGGGAAGGGCAGTACTTC.